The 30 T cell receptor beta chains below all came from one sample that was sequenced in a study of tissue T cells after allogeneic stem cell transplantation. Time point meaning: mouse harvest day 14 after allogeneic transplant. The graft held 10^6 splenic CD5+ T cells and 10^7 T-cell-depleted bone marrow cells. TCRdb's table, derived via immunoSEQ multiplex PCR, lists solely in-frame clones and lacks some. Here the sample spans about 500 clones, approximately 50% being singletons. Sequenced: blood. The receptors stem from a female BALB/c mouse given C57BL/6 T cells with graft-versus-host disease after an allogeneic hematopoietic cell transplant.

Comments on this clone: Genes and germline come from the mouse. The covered CDR3 bases are TGTGCCAGCAGTCAGACAGTTTCCAACGAAAGATTATTT. It encodes CASSQTVSNERLF. The whole CDR3 reads CASSQTVSNERLFF. The rearrangement links TRBV26 to TRBJ1-4; D may be TRBD1 (5 bases). The CDR3 is cut off 1 residue early in the read; its end comes from the germline J gene. CDR1 and CDR2 from the germline V gene are KGHPV and FQNQEV (reference sequence). The V and J ends lost 4 bases and 0 bases respectively, with 6 bases between them. The CDR3 contains 14 residues.

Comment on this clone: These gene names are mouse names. CDR3 bases read: TGTGCCAGCAGTGAGCACTGGGTAAACACCGGGCAGCTCTAC. Translation: CASSEHWVNTGQLY. The complete CDR3 sequence is CASSEHWVNTGQLYF. This chain connects TRBV13-1 to TRBJ2-2; a possible D gene is TRBD2 (6 bases). The read falls 1 residue short of the CDR3 end, and the missing part is taken from the germline J gene. V was trimmed by 2 bases and J by 1 base, leaving 9 bases between them. The germline CDR1 and CDR2 sequences are NSHNY and SYGAGN. This CDR3 comprises 15 residues.

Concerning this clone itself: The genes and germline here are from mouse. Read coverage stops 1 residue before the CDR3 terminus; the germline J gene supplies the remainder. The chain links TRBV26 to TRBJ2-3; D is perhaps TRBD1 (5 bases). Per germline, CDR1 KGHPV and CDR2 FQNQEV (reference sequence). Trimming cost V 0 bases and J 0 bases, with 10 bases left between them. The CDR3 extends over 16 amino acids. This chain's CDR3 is CASSLSQGRSAETLYF. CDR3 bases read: TGTGCCAGCAGTCTGTCGCAGGGAAGGAGTGCAGAAACGCTGTAT.

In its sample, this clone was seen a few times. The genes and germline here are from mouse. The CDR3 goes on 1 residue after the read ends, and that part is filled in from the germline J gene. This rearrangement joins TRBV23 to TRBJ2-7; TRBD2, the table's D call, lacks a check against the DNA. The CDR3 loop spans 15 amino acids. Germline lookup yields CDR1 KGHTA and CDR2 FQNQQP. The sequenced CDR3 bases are TGCTCCAGCAGTCAACCCGGGACTGGGGGCTATGAACAGTAC. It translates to CSSSQPGTGGYEQY. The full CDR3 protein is CSSSQPGTGGYEQYF.

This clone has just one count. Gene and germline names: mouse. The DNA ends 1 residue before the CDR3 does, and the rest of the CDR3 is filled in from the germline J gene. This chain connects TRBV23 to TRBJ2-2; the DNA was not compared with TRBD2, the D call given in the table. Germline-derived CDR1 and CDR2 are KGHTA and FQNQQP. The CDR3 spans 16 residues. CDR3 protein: CSSSLGLGRNTGQLYF. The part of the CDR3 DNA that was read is TGCTCCAGCAGTCTCGGACTGGGGAGAAACACCGGGCAGCTCTAC. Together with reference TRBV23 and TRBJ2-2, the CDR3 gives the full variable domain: DAAVTQKPRYLIKMKGQEAEMKCIPEKGHTAVFWYQQKQSKELKFLIYFQNQQPLDQIDMVKERFSAVCPSSSLCSLGIRTCEAEDSALYLCSSSLGLGRNTGQLYFGEGSKLTVL.

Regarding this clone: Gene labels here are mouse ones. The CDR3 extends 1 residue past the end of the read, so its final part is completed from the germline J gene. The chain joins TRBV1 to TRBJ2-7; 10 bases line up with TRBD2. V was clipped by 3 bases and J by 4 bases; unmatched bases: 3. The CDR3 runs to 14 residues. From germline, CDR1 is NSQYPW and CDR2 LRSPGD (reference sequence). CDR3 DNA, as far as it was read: TGCACCTGCAGTGCCCCGGGACTGGGGTATGAACAGTAC. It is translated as CTCSAPGLGYEQY. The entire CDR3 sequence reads CTCSAPGLGYEQYF.

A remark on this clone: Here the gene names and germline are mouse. The CDR3 DNA, read in part, is TGTGCCAGCAGCCACGACTGGGGGAACACCGGGCAGCTCTAC. It codes for CASSHDWGNTGQLY. The whole CDR3 reads CASSHDWGNTGQLYF. This chain links TRBV2 with TRBJ2-2; 9 bases map to TRBD2. The CDR3 goes on 1 residue after the read ends, and that part is filled in from the germline J gene. The V gene's germline CDR1 is LGHNA and CDR2 YSYQKL. This CDR3 has 15 amino acids. Germline trimming cut 3 bases from V and 2 bases from J; bases unmatched to any gene: 1.

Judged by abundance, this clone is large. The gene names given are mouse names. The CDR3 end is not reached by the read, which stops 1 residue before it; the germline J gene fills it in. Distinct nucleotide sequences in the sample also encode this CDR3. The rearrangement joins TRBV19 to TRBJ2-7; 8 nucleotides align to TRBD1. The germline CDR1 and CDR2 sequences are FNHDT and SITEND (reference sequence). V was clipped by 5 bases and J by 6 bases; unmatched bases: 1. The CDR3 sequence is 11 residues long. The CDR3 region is CASRQGVEQYF. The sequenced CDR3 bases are TGTGCCAGCAGACAGGGGGTTGAACAGTAC.

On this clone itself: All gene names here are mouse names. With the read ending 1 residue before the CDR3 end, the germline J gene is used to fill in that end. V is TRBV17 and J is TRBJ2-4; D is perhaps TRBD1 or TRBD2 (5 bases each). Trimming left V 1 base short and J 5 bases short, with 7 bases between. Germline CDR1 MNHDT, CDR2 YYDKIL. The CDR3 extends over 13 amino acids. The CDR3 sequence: CASSRGGRNTLYF. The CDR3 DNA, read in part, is TGTGCTAGCAGTAGAGGGGGCCGAAACACCTTGTAC.

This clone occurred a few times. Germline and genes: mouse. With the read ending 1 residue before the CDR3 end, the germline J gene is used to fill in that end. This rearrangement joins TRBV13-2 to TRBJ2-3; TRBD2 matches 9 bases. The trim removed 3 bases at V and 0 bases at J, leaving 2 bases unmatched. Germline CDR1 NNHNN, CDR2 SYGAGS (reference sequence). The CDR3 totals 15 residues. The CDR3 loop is CASGGLGVSAETLYF. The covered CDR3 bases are TGTGCCAGCGGTGGACTGGGGGTTAGTGCAGAAACGCTGTAT.

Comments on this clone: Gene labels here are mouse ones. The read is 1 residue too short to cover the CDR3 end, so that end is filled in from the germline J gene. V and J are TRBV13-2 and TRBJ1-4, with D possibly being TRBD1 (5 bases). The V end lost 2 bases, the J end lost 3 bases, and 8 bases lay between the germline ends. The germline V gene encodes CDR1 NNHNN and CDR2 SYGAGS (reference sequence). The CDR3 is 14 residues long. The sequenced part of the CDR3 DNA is TGTGCCAGCGGTGACAGGGAGGCCAACGAAAGATTATTT. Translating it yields CASGDREANERLF. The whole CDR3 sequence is CASGDREANERLFF.

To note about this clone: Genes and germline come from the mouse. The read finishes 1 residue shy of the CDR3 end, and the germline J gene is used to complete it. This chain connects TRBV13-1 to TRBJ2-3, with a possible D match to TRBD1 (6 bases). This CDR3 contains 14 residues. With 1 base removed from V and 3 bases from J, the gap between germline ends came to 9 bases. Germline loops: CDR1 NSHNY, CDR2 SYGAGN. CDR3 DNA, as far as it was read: TGTGCCAGCAGTGATCCCGGGACAGCAGAAACGCTGTAT. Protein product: CASSDPGTAETLY. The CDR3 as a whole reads CASSDPGTAETLYF.

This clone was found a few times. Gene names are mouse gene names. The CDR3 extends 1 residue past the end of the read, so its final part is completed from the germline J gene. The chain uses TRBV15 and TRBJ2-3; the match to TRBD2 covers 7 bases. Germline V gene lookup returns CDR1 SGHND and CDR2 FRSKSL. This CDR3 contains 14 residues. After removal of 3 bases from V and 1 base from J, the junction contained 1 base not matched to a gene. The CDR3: CASSFLGGAETLYF. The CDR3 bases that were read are TGTGCCAGCAGTTTTCTGGGGGGTGCAGAAACGCTGTAT.

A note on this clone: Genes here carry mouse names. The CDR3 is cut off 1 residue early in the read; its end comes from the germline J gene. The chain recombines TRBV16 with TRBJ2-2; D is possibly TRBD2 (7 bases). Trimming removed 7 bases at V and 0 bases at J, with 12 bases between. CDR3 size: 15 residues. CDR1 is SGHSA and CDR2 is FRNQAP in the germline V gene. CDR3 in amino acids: CASNLGGANTGQLYF. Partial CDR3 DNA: TGTGCAAGCAACTTGGGGGGCGCAAACACCGGGCAGCTCTAC. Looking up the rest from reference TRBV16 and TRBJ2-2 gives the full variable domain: NAGVIQTPRHKVTGKGQEATLWCEPISGHSAVFWYRQTIVQGLEFLTYFRNQAPIDDSGMPKERFSAQMPNQSHSTLKIQSTQPQDSAVYLCASNLGGANTGQLYFGEGSKLTVL.

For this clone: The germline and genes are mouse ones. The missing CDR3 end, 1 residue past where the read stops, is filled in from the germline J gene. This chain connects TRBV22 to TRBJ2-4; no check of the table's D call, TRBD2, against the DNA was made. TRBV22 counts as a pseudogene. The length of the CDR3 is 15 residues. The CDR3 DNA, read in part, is TGTGCCAGCAGTGACTGGGGGGGTAGTCAAAACACCTTGTAC. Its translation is CASSDWGGSQNTLY. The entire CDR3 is CASSDWGGSQNTLYF.

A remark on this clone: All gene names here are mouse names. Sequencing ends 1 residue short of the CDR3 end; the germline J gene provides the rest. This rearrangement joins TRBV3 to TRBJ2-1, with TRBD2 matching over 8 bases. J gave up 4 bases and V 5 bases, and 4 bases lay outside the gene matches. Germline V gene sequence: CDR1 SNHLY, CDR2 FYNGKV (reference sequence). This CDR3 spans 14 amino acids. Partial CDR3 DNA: TGTGCCAGCAGCCCCCGACTGGGGTATGCTGAGCAGTTC. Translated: CASSPRLGYAEQF. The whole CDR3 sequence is CASSPRLGYAEQFF.

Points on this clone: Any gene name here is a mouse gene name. The part of the CDR3 DNA that was read is TGTGCCAGCAGTGATGACAAAGACACCCAGTAC. Its protein is CASSDDKDTQY. The CDR3 reads in full as CASSDDKDTQYF. The rearrangement links TRBV13-3 to TRBJ2-5; no clear D. The CDR3 extends 1 residue past the end of the read, so its final part is completed from the germline J gene. The germline CDR1 and CDR2 sequences are NNHDY and SYVADS. This CDR3 comprises 12 residues. V lost 0 bases, J lost 4 bases, and 3 bases lay in between.

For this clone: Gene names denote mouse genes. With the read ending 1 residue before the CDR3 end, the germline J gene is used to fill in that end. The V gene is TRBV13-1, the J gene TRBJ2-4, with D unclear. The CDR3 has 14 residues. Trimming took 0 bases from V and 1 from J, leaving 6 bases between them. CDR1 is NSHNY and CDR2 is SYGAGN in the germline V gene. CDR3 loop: CASSDAWGQNTLYF. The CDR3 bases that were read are TGTGCCAGCAGTGATGCTTGGGGTCAAAACACCTTGTAC.

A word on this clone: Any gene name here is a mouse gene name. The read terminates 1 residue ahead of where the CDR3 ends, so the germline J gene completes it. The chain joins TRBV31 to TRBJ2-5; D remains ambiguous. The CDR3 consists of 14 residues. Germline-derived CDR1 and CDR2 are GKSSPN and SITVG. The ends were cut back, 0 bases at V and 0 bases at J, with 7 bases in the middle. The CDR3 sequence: CAWSLANNQDTQYF. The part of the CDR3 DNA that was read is TGTGCCTGGAGTCTAGCCAATAACCAAGACACCCAGTAC.

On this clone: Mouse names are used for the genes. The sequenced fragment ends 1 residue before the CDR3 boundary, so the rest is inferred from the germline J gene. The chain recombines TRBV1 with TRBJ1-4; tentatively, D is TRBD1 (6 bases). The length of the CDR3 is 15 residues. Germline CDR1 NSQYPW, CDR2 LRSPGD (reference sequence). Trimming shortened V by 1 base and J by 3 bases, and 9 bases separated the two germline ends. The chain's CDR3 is CTCSAVQGANERLFF. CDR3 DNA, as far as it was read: TGCACCTGCAGTGCAGTACAGGGAGCCAACGAAAGATTATTT.

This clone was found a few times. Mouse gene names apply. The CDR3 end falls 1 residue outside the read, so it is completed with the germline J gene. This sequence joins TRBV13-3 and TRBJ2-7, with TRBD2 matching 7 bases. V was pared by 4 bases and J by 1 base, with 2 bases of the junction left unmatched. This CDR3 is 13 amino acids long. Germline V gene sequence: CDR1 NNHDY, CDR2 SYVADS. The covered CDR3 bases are TGTGCCAGCAGTCAGGGACTGTCCTATGAACAGTAC. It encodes CASSQGLSYEQY. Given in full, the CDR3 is CASSQGLSYEQYF.

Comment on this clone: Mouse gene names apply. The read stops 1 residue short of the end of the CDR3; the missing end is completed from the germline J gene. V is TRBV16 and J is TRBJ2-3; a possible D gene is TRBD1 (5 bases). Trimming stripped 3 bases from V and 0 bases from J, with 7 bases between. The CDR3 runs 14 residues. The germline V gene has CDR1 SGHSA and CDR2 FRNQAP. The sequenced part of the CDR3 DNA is TGTGCAAGCAGCTTGACAGCTAGTGCAGAAACGCTGTAT. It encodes CASSLTASAETLY. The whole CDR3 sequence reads CASSLTASAETLYF.

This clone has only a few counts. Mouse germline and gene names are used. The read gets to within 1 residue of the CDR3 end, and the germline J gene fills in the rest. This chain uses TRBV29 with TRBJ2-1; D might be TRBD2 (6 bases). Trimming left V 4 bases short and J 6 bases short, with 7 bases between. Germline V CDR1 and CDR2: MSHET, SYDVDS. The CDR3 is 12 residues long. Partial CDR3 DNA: TGTGCTAGCAGTTCTGGGGCTGCTGAGCAGTTC. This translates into CASSSGAAEQF. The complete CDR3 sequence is CASSSGAAEQFF.

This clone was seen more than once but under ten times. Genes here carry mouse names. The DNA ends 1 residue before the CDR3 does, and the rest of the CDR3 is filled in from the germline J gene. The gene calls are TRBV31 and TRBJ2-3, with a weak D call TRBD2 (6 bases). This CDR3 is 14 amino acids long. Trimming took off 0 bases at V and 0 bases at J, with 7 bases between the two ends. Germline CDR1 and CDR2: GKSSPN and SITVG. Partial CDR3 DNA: TGTGCCTGGAGTCTTGGGGGTAGTGCAGAAACGCTGTAT. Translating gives CAWSLGGSAETLY. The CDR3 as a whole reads CAWSLGGSAETLYF.

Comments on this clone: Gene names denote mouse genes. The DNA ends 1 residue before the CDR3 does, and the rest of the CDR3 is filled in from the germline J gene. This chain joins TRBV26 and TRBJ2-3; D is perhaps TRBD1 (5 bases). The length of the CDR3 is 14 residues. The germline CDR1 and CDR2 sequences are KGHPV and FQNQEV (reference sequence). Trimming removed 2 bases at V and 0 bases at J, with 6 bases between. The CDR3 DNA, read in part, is TGTGCCAGCAGTCTGGGACAAAGTGCAGAAACGCTGTAT. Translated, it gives CASSLGQSAETLY. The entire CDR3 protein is CASSLGQSAETLYF.

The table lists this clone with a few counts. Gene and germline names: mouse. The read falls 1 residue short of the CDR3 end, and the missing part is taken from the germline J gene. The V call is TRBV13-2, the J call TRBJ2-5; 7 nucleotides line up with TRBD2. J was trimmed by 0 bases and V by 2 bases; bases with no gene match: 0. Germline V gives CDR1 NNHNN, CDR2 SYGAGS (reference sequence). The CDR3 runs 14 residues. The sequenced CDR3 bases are TGTGCCAGCGGTGACTGGGGGAACCAAGACACCCAGTAC. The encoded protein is CASGDWGNQDTQY. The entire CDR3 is CASGDWGNQDTQYF.

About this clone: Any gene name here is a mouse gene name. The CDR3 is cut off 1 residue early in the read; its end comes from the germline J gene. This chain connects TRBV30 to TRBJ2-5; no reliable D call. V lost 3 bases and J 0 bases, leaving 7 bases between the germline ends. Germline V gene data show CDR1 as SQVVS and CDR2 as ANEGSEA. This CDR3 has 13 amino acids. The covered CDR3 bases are TGTAGTTCTAGTTGGGTTAACCAAGACACCCAGTAC. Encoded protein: CSSSWVNQDTQY. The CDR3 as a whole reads CSSSWVNQDTQYF.

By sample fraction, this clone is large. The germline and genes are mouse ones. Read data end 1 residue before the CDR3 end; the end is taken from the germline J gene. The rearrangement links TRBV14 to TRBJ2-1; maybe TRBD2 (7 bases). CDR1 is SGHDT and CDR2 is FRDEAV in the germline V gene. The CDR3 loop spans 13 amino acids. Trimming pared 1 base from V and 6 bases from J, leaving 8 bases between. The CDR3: CASSFGGPAEQFF. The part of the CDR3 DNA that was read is TGTGCCAGCAGTTTCGGGGGGCCTGCTGAGCAGTTC.

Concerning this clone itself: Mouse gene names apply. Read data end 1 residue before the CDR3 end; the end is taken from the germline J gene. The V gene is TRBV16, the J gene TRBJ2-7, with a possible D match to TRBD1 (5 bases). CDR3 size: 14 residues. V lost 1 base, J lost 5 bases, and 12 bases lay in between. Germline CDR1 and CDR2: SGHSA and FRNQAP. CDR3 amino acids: CASSLASREDEQYF. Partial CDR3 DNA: TGTGCAAGCAGCTTAGCGAGCAGGGAGGATGAACAGTAC.

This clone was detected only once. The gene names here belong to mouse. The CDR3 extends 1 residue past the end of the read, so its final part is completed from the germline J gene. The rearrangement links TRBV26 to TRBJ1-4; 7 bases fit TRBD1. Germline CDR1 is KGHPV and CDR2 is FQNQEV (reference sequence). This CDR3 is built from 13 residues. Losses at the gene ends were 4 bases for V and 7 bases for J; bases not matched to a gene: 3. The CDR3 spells CASSPTGSERLFF. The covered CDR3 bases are TGTGCCAGCAGTCCGACAGGGAGCGAAAGATTATTT.